This T cell receptor (beta chain) is drawn from a study of vaccination and CD4 T cells after COVID-19. Study context: There were two doses of either BNT162b2 or mRNA-1273 vaccine given to participants. Overlapping spike peptides from SARS-CoV-2, HCoV-NL63, HCoV-OC43 and HCoV-229E served to stimulate the cells.

This clonotype has only a few counts. No antigen is known for it. The V gene lost 5 bases and the J gene lost 0 bases, with 11 bases spanning the gap. This CDR3 is built from 15 residues. The germline V gene has CDR1 MNHNS and CDR2 SASEGT. Cultured CD4+ T-cell DNA underwent Oncomine TCR Beta short-read sequencing. From cultured CD4+ T cells, genomic DNA was extracted. Each CDR3 protein gets one entry after TCRdb re-called the PCR reads with MiXCR. The sample consists of nearly 7,000 distinct CDR3 sequences, about 35% of them appearing once. Sample treatment: roughly 11-day PBMC culture with coronavirus spike peptide pools or control peptides (ViraFEST assay). According to the study, CD4+ T cells from the unexposed donor were gathered ahead of the COVID-19 pandemic (2011-2018).

This sequence joins TRBV6-1 and TRBJ1-5, with a possible D match to TRBD1 (5 bases). The specimen was CD4+ T cells from blood, cultured in vitro. This clonotype was sampled from a human donor in good health. The CDR3 DNA is TGTGCCAGCAGTCTTCAGGGTTATAGCAATCAGCCCCAGCATTTT. Translation gives CASSLQGYSNQPQHF.